Sequencing of this T cell receptor beta chain was carried out in a study of T cell repertoires in cytomegalovirus infection (dated by TCRdb to about 2019). About the full investigation: Recently identified HLA-C-restricted CMV epitopes, whose presentation resists viral immunomodulation, were targeted by peptide stimulations together with well-studied HLA-B-restricted epitopes. The HLA type of each donor mattered for the analysis, because public TCR beta signatures pointed to carriage of CMV infection along with the matching HLA type. The full study reports these points: In both this cohort and an independent approximately 370-donor cohort, the cumulative frequency of public TCR beta family members distinguished carriers of CMV infection plus the relevant HLA type. In the ex vivo response, HLA-C-restricted CMV-specific TCR beta clonotypes were dominant, and in two of eight donors the single most frequent clonotype came from this HLA-C-restricted group.

From a lookup of the germline V gene, CDR1 and CDR2 are MDHEN and SYDVKM. The germline ends are 11 bases apart after V is trimmed by 1 base and J by 2 bases. The CDR3 runs 15 residues from the cysteine to the phenylalanine. Only the CDR3 part of the read is kept: 45 bases, read in frame from the first base. The treatment or condition label, read with the paper, signifies: in vitro stimulation with specific CMV peptide epitopes to enrich CMV-specific T cells. This clonotype was seen many times. The clone's antigen remains unknown. Per-base quality was not reported, and no clone a single base away is much larger than it. The run used an Illumina HiSeq 1500. The public reads were run again by TCRdb, first through fastp at Q25 and then through MiXCR, and only productive beta chains were kept. Rows matching on CDR3 protein sequence are summarized as one entry with the most common DNA and genes. Present in this sample are about a million distinct CDR3 sequences, roughly 31% of which were seen just once. Around an eighth of the sample is taken by the ten largest.

The V and J genes are TRBV28 and TRBJ1-2; the D gene is unclear. Sequenced here: cultured CD8+ T cells from PBMCs, sampled from culture after CMV antigen stimulation. The receptor comes from a human donor in good health (CMV status not recorded). Some clones in this sample may be carry-over from other donors' samples. The CDR3 reads as follows: CASSLFRTANYGYTF. The DNA sequence follows: TGTGCCAGCAGTTTATTCCGGACGGCAAACTATGGCTACACCTTC.